This T cell receptor beta chain was recorded in a study of control samples from healthy donors and cancer patients (dated by TCRdb to 2019 to 2021). CDR1 is given as KGHSH and CDR2 as LQKENI, both from the germline V gene. A distance of 7 bases separates the germline ends of V and J, which lose 4 bases and 7 bases respectively. Spanning cysteine to phenylalanine, the CDR3 consists of 11 amino acids. Of the read, only the CDR3 DNA is kept; its 33 bases are in frame from base 1. A few counts support this clone. Its antigen remains unidentified. Per-base quality was not reported, and no clone a single base away is much larger than it. The method behind the library was the immunoSEQ multiplex PCR assay. This immuneACCESS table, as held by TCRdb, lists in-frame sequences with V and J called but not all clones. Of the missing ones, under half trace to an unresolved V gene in checked studies; the others have no known cause. The sample table holds around 110,000 clones, of which approximately 90% were seen once. The top ten clonotypes cover less than 3% of the sample.

The sample consisted of blood. Recombination linked TRBV18 to TRBJ1-1; no confident D gene assignment can be made. The TCR originated in a woman aged 70-85 years in good health. Here is the DNA: TGTGCCAGCTCACGTGGGAATGAAGCTTTCTTT. It specifies CASSRGNEAFF.